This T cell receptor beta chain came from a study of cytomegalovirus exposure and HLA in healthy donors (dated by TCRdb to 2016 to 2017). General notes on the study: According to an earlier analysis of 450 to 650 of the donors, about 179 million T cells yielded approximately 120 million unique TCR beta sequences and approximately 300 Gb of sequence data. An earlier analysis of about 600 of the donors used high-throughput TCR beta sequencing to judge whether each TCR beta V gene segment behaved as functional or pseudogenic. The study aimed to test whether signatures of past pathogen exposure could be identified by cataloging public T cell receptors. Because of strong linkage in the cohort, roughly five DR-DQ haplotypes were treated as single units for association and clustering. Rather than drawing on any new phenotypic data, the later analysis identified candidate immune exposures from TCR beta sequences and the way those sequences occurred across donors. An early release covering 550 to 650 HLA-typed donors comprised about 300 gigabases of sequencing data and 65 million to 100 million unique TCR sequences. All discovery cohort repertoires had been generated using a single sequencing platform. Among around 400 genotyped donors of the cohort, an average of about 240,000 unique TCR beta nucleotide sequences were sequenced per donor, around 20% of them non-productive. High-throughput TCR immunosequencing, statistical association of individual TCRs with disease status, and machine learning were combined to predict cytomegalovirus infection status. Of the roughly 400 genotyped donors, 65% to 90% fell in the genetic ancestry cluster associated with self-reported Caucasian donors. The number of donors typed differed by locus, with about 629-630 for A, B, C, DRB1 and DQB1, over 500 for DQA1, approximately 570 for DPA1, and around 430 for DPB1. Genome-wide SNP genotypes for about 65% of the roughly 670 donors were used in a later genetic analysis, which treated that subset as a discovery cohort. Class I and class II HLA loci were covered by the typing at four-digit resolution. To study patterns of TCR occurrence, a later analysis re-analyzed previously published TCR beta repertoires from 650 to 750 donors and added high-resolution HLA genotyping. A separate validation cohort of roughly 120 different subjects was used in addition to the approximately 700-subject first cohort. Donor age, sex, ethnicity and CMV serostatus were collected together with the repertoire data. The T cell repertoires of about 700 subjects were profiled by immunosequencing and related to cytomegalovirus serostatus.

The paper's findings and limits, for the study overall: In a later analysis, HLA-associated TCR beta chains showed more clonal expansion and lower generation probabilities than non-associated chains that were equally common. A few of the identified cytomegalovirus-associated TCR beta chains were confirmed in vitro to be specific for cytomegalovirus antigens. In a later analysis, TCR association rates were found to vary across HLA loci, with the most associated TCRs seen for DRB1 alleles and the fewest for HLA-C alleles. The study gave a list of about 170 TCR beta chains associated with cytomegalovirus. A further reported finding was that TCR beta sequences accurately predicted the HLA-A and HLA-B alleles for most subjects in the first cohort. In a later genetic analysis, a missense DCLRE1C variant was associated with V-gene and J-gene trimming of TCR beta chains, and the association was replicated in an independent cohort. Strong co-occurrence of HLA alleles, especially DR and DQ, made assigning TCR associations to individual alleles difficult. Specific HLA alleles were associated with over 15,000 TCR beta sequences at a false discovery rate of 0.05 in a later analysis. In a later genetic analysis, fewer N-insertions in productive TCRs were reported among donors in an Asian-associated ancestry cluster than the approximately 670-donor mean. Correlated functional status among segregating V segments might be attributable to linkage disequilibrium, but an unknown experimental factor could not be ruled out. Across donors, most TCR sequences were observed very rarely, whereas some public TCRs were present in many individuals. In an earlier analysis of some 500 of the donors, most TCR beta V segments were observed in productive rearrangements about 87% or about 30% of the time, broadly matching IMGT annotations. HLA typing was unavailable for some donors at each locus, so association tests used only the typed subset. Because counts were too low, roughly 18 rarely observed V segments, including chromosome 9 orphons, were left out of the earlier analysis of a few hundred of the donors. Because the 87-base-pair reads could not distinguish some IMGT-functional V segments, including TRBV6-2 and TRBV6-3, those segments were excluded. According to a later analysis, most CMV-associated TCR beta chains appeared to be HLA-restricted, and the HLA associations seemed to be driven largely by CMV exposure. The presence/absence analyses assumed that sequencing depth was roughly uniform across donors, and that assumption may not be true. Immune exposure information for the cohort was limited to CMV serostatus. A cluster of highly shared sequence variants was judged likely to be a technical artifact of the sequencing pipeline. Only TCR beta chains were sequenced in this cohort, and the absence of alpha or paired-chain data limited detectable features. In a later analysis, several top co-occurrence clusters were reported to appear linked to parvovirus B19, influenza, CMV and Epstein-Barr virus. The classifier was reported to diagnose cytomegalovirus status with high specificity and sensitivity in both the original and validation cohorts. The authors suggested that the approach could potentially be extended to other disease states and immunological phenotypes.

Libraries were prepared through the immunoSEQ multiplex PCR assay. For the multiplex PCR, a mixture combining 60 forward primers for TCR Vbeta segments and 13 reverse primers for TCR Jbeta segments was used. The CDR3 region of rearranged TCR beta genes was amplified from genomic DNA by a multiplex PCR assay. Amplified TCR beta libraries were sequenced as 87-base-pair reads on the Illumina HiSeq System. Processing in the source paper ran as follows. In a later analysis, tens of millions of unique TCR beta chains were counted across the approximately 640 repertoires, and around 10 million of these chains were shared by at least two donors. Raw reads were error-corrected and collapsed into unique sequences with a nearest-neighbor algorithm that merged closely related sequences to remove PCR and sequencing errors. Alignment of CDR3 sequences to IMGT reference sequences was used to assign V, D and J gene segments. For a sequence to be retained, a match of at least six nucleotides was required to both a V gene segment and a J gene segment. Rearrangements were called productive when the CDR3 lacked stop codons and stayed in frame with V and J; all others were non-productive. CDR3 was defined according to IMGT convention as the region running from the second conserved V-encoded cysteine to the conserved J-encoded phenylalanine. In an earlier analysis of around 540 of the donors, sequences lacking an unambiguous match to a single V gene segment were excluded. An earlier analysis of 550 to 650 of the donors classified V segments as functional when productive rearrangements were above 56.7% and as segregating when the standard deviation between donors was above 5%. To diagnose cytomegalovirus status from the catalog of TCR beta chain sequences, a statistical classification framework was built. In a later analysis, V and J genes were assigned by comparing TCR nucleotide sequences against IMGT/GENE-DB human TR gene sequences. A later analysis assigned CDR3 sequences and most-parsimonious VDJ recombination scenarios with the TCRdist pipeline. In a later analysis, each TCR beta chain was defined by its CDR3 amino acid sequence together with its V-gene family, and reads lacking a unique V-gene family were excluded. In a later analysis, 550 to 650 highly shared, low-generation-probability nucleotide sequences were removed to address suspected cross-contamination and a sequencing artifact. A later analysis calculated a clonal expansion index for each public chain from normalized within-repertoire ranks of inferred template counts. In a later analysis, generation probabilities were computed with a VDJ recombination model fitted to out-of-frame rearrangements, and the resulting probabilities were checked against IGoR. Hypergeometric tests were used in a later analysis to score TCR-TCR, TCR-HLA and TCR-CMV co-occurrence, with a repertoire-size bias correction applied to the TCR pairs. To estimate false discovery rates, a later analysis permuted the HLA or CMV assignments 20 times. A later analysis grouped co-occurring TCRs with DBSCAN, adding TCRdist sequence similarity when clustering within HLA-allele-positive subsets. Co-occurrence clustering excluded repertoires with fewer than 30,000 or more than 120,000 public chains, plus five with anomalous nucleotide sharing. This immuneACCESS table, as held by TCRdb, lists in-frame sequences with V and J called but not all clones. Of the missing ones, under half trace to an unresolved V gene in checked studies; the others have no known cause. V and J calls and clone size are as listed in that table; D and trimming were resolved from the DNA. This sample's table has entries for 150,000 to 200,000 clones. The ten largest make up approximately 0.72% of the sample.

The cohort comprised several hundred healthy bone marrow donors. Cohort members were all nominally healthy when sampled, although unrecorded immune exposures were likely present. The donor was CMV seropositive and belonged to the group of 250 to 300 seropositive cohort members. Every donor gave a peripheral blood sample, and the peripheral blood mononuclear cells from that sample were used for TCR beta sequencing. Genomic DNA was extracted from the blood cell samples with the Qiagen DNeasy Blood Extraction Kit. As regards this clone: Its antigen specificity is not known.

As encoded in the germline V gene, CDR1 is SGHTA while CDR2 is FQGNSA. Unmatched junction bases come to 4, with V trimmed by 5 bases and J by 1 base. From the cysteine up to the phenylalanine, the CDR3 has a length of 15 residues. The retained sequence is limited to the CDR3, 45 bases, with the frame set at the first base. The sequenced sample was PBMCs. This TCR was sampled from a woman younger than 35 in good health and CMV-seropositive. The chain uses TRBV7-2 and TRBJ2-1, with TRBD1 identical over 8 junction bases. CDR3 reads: CASSTRQGSYNEQFF. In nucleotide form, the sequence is TGTGCCAGCAGCACTCGACAGGGGTCCTACAATGAGCAGTTCTTC.